This T cell receptor beta chain was found in a study of blood T cell repertoires in COVID-19. Study-wide context: Samples came from the United States, Italy and Spain, spanning acute and convalescent COVID-19.

V shed 4 bases and J shed 10 bases, with 7 bases lying between them. This CDR3 spans 11 amino acids. Germline V lookup: CDR1 MNHEY, CDR2 SVGEGT. This table comes from immunoSEQ multiplex PCR, and its TCRdb copy is limited to in-frame clones, with some not included. The table shows under 75,000 clones, with 89% occurring only once. This clone was found once. Input material: peripheral blood. This receptor was identified in a man between 50 and 59 years old with active COVID-19. This chain uses TRBV6-2 or TRBV6-3 with TRBJ2-2; D remains ambiguous. CDR3 residues: CASSSYMELFF. For the CDR3, the DNA is TGTGCCAGCAGTTCCTATATGGAGCTGTTTTTT.